This T cell receptor (beta chain) was retrieved from a study of blood T cell repertoires in COVID-19. At the level of the study: Researchers got acute and convalescent COVID-19 samples from the United States, Italy and Spain. Sources were T cells, B-cell-depleted T cells, or PBMCs; the material itself was cDNA or gDNA.

Original data processing: For nucleated cells, counts were estimated from reference gene primer amplification. Data came from immunoSEQ multiplex PCR; TCRdb stores just in-frame clones and leaves some out. Clone size and the V and J calls come from that table; the DNA yielded D and trimming. Counted here are 150,000 to 200,000 clones, 75% to 90% occurring once; the ten biggest clones make up approximately 6.9%. A note on this clone: A read error may account for a junction end that differs from germline.

Germline V gene sequence: CDR1 SGHTA, CDR2 FQGNSA. This CDR3 is 15 amino acids long. The V gene is TRBV7-2, the J gene TRBJ2-1; TRBD1 might be the D (6 bases). The sequenced material came from peripheral blood. This clonotype was sampled from a man between 60 and 70 years old with acute or convalescent COVID-19. DNA for the CDR3: TGTGCCAGCAGCTACGGACAGACCTCCAACAATGAGCAGTTCTTC. It encodes CASSYGQTSNNEQFF.